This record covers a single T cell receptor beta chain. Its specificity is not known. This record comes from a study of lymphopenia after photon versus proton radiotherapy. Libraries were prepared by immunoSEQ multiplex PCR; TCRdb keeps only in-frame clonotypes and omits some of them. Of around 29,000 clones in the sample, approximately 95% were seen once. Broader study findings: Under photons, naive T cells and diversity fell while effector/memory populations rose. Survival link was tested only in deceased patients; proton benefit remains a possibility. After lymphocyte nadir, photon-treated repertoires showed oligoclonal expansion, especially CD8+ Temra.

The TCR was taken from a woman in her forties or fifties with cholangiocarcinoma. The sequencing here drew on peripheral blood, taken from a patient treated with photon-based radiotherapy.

CDR3 bases: TGTGCCAGCAGCTCTTTCGCGGCCGGCCTGGGGCAAGAGACCCAGTACTTC. It translates to CASSSFAAGLGQETQYF. This rearrangement joins TRBV5-5 to TRBJ2-5; D uncertain. V was shortened by 3 bases and J by 2 bases, with 20 bases between the two germline ends. Looked up from germline, CDR1 is SGHKS and CDR2 is YYEKEE (reference sequence). The CDR3 spans 17 residues.